The 11 T cell receptor beta chains below were found in one sample sequenced in a study of blood T cell repertoires in COVID-19. Generated by immunoSEQ multiplex PCR, the TCRdb table keeps only in-frame clones and is missing some. The repertoire includes around 100,000 clones, around 84% of them detected once, and 10% to 15% sits in the top ten. Sequenced sample: peripheral blood. The receptors stem from a human donor in a cohort sampled during active COVID-19.

This clone was found once. V and J are TRBV19 and TRBJ2-6, with 8 bases identical to TRBD2. Per the germline V gene, CDR1 is LNHDA and CDR2 is SQIVND (reference sequence). The CDR3 runs 17 residues. V dropped 1 base and J dropped 4; count of bases not matched to a gene: 6. The CDR3 DNA reads TGTGCCAGTAGTATAGTCGGGCGGGGGGCCGGGGCCAACGTCCTGACTTTC. This encodes CASSIVGRGAGANVLTF.

This clone occurred a few times. This chain uses TRBV14 with TRBJ2-2; 7 bases match TRBD1. The CDR3 consists of 13 residues. J gave up 5 bases and V 4 bases, and 1 base lay outside the gene matches. Germline V gene sequence: CDR1 SGHDN, CDR2 FVKESK. CDR3 loop: CASSLDRTGELFF. The CDR3 DNA follows: TGTGCCAGCAGCCTGGACAGGACCGGGGAGCTGTTTTTT.

This clone was counted a single time. The chain joins TRBV2 to TRBJ2-3, with 12 bases aligning to TRBD2. The CDR3 totals 17 residues. J lost 4 bases, V lost 2 bases, and 7 bases had no gene match. Germline values: CDR1 SNHLY, CDR2 FYNNEI. The CDR3 region is CASSERLAGAGPDTQYF. The CDR3 region has the DNA TGTGCCAGCAGTGAACGACTAGCGGGGGCCGGACCAGATACGCAGTATTTT.

The chain joins TRBV6-5 to TRBJ2-1, with 9 nucleotides matching TRBD1. This CDR3 contains 15 residues. The germline gives CDR1 MNHEY, CDR2 SVGAGI. J gave up 8 bases and V 6 bases, and 11 bases lay outside the gene matches. The CDR3 DNA is TGTGCCAGCAGCGTAGAACAGGGGGCATTCTATGAGCAGTTCTTC. Its translation is CASSVEQGAFYEQFF.

The V gene is TRBV4-3, the J gene TRBJ1-1; 8 positions match TRBD1. CDR3 size: 14 residues. J was trimmed by 7 bases and V by 0 bases; bases with no gene match: 4. In germline, CDR1 is LGHNA, CDR2 YSLEER. CDR3 in amino acids: CASSQDRGRGEAFF. The CDR3 DNA sequence: TGCGCCAGCAGCCAAGACAGGGGGCGAGGTGAAGCTTTCTTT.

The chain recombines TRBV12-3 or TRBV12-4 with TRBJ1-2; no reliable D call. V gave up 3 bases and J gave up 9 bases, with 11 bases separating them. CDR3 size: 12 residues. CDR3 sequence reads: CASSFWSVSYTF. DNA of the CDR3: TGTGCCAGCAGTTTTTGGAGCGTAAGCTACACCTTC.

The V gene is TRBV4-1, the J gene TRBJ2-1, with 8 bases lining up with TRBD1. Germline V gene sequence: CDR1 MGHRA, CDR2 YSYEKL. The CDR3 runs 16 residues. The J segment lost 6 bases and the V segment lost 0 bases, leaving 7 bases of the junction unmatched. CDR3 bases: TGCGCCAGCAGCCAAGATTTGACAGGGGCCTTCAATGAGCAGTTCTTC. Its translation: CASSQDLTGAFNEQFF.

The rearrangement joins TRBV7-9 to TRBJ2-1, with 9 bases fitting TRBD1. CDR1 is SEHNR, CDR2 FQNEAQ, per germline (reference sequence). This CDR3 comprises 16 residues. V shed 5 bases, J shed 5 bases, and the junction held 10 bases outside the gene matches. The CDR3 DNA is TGTGCCAGCAGCCCCCGCCGGACAGGGGCCCACAATGAGCAGTTCTTC. Translation: CASSPRRTGAHNEQFF.

V is TRBV15 and J is TRBJ2-3, with 8 bases identical to TRBD2. The CDR3 is 16 amino acids. V lost 1 base to trimming and J lost 4 bases; unmatched junction nucleotides: 7. The V gene's germline CDR1 is LNHNV and CDR2 YYDKDF (reference sequence). In DNA, the CDR3 is TGTGCCACCAGCAGAGCAAGCGGGGGTCTGTCAGATACGCAGTATTTT. This translates into CATSRASGGLSDTQYF.

Regarding this clone: The sample contains more than one DNA sequence encoding this CDR3. The chain combines TRBV11-2 with TRBJ2-3; no clear D gene. Germline CDR1 is SGHAT and CDR2 is FQNNGV. V was clipped by 0 bases and J by 4 bases, with 5 bases between them. The length of the CDR3 is 13 residues. CDR3 amino acids: CASSLDRADTQYF. For the CDR3, the DNA is TGTGCCAGCAGCTTAGATCGCGCAGATACGCAGTATTTT.

This chain connects TRBV3-1 (or the pseudogene TRBV3-2) to TRBJ2-1; a weak D match, TRBD1 (5 bases). Germline V gene lookup returns CDR1 LGHDT and CDR2 YNNKEL (reference sequence). This CDR3 is 15 amino acids long. V gave up 6 bases and J gave up 8 bases, with 20 bases separating them. The CDR3 protein is CASSSLYAQGDEQFF. CDR3 coding DNA: TGTGCCAGCAGTTCTCTTTATGCTCAGGGCGATGAGCAGTTCTTC.